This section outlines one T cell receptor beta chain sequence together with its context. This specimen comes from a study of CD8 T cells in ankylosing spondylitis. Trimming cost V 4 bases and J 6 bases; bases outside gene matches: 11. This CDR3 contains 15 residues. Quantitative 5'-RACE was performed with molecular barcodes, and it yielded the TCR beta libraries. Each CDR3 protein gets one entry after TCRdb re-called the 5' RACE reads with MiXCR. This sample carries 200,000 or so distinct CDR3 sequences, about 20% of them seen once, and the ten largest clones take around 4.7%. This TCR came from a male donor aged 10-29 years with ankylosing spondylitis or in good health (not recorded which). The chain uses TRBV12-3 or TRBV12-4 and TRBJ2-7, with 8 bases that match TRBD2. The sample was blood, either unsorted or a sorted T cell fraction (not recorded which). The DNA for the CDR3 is TGTGCCAGCAGTTCGGGGGTAGCGGGGCCCTTCGAGCAGTACTTC. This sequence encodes CASSSGVAGPFEQYF.